A single sample is the source of the 21 T cell receptor beta chains below, sequenced in a study of cytomegalovirus exposure and HLA in healthy donors. Primers included in the PCR were 60 Vbeta and 13 Jbeta primers. Method: immunoSEQ multiplex PCR; TCRdb's copy keeps in-frame clones and lacks some. The sample holds under 250,000 clones, over 65% seen once. Material for sequencing was PBMCs. These receptors were obtained from a woman under 40 in good health and CMV-seronegative.

V is TRBV19 and J is TRBJ2-1; a weak D match, TRBD1 (5 bases). The CDR3 extends over 12 amino acids. Looked up from germline, CDR1 is LNHDA and CDR2 is SQIVND (reference sequence). V was clipped by 2 bases and J by 14 bases, with 13 bases between them. The DNA for the CDR3 is TGTGCCAGTAGTATAAGGAAAGGGGTGGAGTTCTTC. This sequence encodes CASSIRKGVEFF.

V and J are TRBV7-9 and TRBJ2-3, with 8 bases aligning to TRBD2. This CDR3 is built from 14 residues. J gave up 3 bases and V 2 bases, and 1 base lay outside the gene matches. Germline-derived CDR1 and CDR2 are SEHNR and FQNEAQ (reference sequence). The CDR3 loop is CASSLQRETDTQYF. The CDR3 DNA reads as TGTGCCAGCAGCTTACAGCGGGAGACAGATACGCAGTATTTT.

The V and J genes are TRBV7-9 and TRBJ1-5; 9 bases match TRBD1. The CDR3 totals 13 residues. V lost 5 bases, J lost 11 bases, and 7 bases stayed unmatched. The germline gives CDR1 SEHNR, CDR2 FQNEAQ (reference sequence). CDR3 in amino acids: CASSRDRVSAQHF. CDR3 DNA sequence: TGTGCCAGCAGCCGGGACAGGGTGAGCGCCCAGCATTTT.

This clone has just one count. The V gene is TRBV2, the J gene TRBJ2-3, with 15 bases fitting TRBD2. The trim removed 1 base at V and 4 bases at J, leaving 6 bases unmatched. Germline lookup yields CDR1 SNHLY and CDR2 FYNNEI. CDR3 length: 18 residues. CDR3 amino acids: CASSEGTSGGARADTQYF. The CDR3 DNA reads as TGTGCCAGCAGTGAAGGGACTAGCGGGGGGGCTAGGGCAGATACGCAGTATTTT.

This clone was seen a handful of times. The rearrangement uses TRBV6-1 and TRBJ1-2, with unresolved D. The V gene lost 2 bases and the J gene lost 4 bases, with 5 bases spanning the gap. CDR1 and CDR2 (germline): MNHNS, SASEGT. The CDR3 totals 12 residues. In DNA form, the CDR3 reads TGTGCCAGCAGTGAAAACGGCTATGGCTACACCTTC. Translating gives CASSENGYGYTF.

This chain joins TRBV6-5 and TRBJ2-7; possible D gene TRBD1, 5 bases. Germline-derived CDR1 and CDR2 are MNHEY and SVGAGI. V was trimmed by 5 bases and J by 1 base, leaving 9 bases between them. The CDR3 is made up of 13 amino acids. Here the CDR3 DNA reads TGTGCCAGCAGTCCCGGACATTCCTACGAGCAGTACTTC. Its translation: CASSPGHSYEQYF.

This clone showed up just a few times. V usage is TRBV27 and J usage is TRBJ2-7, with D tentatively TRBD1 (6 bases). The CDR3 runs to 13 residues. Trimming removed 10 bases from V and 5 bases from J, with 18 bases in between. Germline V gives CDR1 MNHEY, CDR2 SMNVEV (reference sequence). CDR3 protein: CAITQGNLHEQYF. DNA for the CDR3: TGTGCCATTACCCAGGGGAATCTCCACGAGCAGTACTTC.

The gene calls are TRBV28 and TRBJ2-2, with 9 bases fitting TRBD1. Germline trimming cut 8 bases from V and 7 bases from J; bases unmatched to any gene: 14. Germline CDR1 and CDR2: MDHEN and SYDVKM. The CDR3 spans 16 residues. The CDR3 DNA reads TGTGCCAGCCTACCGATGTGGGACAGGGTCGACGGGGAGCTGTTTTTT. This sequence encodes CASLPMWDRVDGELFF.

This clone appeared a single time. V and J are TRBV30 and TRBJ1-1; a possible D gene is TRBD1 (6 bases). The ends were cut back, 0 bases at V and 3 bases at J, with 23 bases in the middle. The CDR3 totals 18 residues. Germline V gene data show CDR1 as GTSNPN and CDR2 as SVGIG (reference sequence). CDR3 DNA: TGTGCCTGGAGTGTACGCAGGACAGTCGTAATCGGTTACACTGAAGCTTTCTTT. Its translation is CAWSVRRTVVIGYTEAFF.

The chain joins TRBV5-1 to TRBJ2-7; 7 nucleotides align to TRBD1. V shed 3 bases and J 0 bases; nucleotides not matched to a gene: 3. Germline CDR1 reads SGHRS; CDR2 reads YFSETQ. The CDR3 spans 14 residues. CDR3 nucleotide sequence: TGCGCCAGCAGCTACCGGGACAGCTCCTACGAGCAGTACTTC. Its protein product is CASSYRDSSYEQYF.

This clone was picked up a small number of times. The V gene is TRBV6-5, the J gene TRBJ1-1; tentatively, D is TRBD1 (6 bases). Germline CDR1 MNHEY, CDR2 SVGAGI. The CDR3 consists of 15 residues. Trimming took off 0 bases at V and 3 bases at J, with 11 bases between the two ends. In DNA, the CDR3 is TGTGCCAGCAGTTACTCATACAGGGTCGACACTGAAGCTTTCTTT. Protein: CASSYSYRVDTEAFF.

The rearrangement links TRBV6-1 to TRBJ2-3; tentatively, D is TRBD2 (5 bases). CDR1 is MNHNS and CDR2 is SASEGT in the germline V gene. CDR3 length equals 13 residues. V dropped 8 bases and J dropped 9 bases, with 18 bases sitting between them. This CDR3 reads CASGEEEGVTQYF. DNA of the CDR3: TGTGCCAGCGGCGAGGAAGAGGGAGTCACGCAGTATTTT.

The chain recombines TRBV9 with TRBJ2-7; unclear D gene. The V gene's germline CDR1 is SGDLS and CDR2 YYNGEE. Trimming cost V 0 bases and J 5 bases, with 9 bases left between them. The CDR3 is 13 residues long. CDR3 nucleotides: TGTGCCAGCAGCGTAGCTATAAACGACGAGCAGTACTTC. This codes for CASSVAINDEQYF.

The chain joins TRBV20-1 to TRBJ1-6; D unclear. The CDR3 runs to 11 residues. Germline loops: CDR1 DFQATT, CDR2 SNEGSKA (reference sequence). Trimming took off 5 bases at V and 6 bases at J, with 5 bases between the two ends. CDR3 in DNA: TGCAGTGCTGGGCTTAATTCACCCCTCCACTTT. Protein: CSAGLNSPLHF.

The J gene is TRBJ2-3, the V gene TRBV7-9, with D possibly TRBD2 on 6 matching bases. This CDR3 comprises 12 residues. The V and J ends lost 8 bases and 6 bases respectively, with 12 bases between them. Germline V gene data show CDR1 as SEHNR and CDR2 as FQNEAQ (reference sequence). The CDR3 protein is CASLGRFDTQYF. The CDR3 DNA follows: TGTGCCAGCCTAGGGAGGTTTGATACGCAGTATTTT.

This sequence joins TRBV2 and TRBJ2-1; TRBD2 matches at 9 bases. CDR3 size: 15 residues. Germline assignment: CDR1 SNHLY and CDR2 FYNNEI. V was pared by 4 bases and J by 8 bases, with 9 bases of the junction left unmatched. DNA for the CDR3: TGTGCCAGCAGTGGGCTAGCGGGATTCGGTCATGAGCAGTTCTTC. This sequence encodes CASSGLAGFGHEQFF.

The chain carries TRBV9 and TRBJ1-5, with TRBD1 identical over 12 bases. There are 17 residues in the CDR3. The V gene end was trimmed by 4 bases and the J gene end by 6 bases; junction bases not matched to a gene: 11. The germline CDR1 and CDR2 sequences are SGDLS and YYNGEE. The CDR3 coding sequence is TGTGCCAGCAGCCTGGACGCCGGGACAGGGGGCGGTCAGCCCCAGCATTTT. Protein sequence: CASSLDAGTGGGQPQHF.

This chain links TRBV5-1 with TRBJ1-2; TRBD1 matches at 8 bases. Trimming removed 5 bases from V and 6 bases from J; junction bases left unmatched: 12. The CDR3 contains 15 residues. Germline V gene lookup returns CDR1 SGHRS and CDR2 YFSETQ. This CDR3 reads CASRGPGQGADGYTF. CDR3 nucleotide sequence: TGCGCCAGCAGAGGGCCCGGTCAGGGGGCCGATGGCTACACCTTC.

This rearrangement joins TRBV4-2 to TRBJ2-1; D is uncertain. V was trimmed by 0 bases and J by 8 bases, leaving 5 bases between them. The germline gives CDR1 LGHNA, CDR2 YNFKEQ. The CDR3 consists of 12 residues. The CDR3 sequence is CASSQDLDEQFF. The CDR3 DNA reads TGTGCCAGCAGCCAAGATCTAGATGAGCAGTTCTTC.

V usage is TRBV18 and J usage is TRBJ2-5, with 11 bases fitting TRBD1. The CDR3 sequence is 16 residues long. J lost 8 bases, V lost 3 bases, and 11 bases had no gene match. Per the germline V gene, CDR1 is KGHSH and CDR2 is LQKENI. The CDR3 DNA follows: TGTGCCAGCTCACCCCTATCGGGACAGGGGGAGAGAACCCAGTACTTC. Protein product: CASSPLSGQGERTQYF.

V usage is TRBV27 and J usage is TRBJ1-6; 11 nucleotides align to TRBD1. The CDR3 extends over 16 amino acids. Trimming cost V 2 bases and J 11 bases; bases outside gene matches: 8. Per germline, CDR1 MNHEY and CDR2 SMNVEV (reference sequence). CDR3 region: CASSLGPGQGVTPLHF. The DNA for the CDR3 is TGTGCCAGCAGTTTAGGTCCGGGACAGGGGGTTACACCCCTCCACTTT.